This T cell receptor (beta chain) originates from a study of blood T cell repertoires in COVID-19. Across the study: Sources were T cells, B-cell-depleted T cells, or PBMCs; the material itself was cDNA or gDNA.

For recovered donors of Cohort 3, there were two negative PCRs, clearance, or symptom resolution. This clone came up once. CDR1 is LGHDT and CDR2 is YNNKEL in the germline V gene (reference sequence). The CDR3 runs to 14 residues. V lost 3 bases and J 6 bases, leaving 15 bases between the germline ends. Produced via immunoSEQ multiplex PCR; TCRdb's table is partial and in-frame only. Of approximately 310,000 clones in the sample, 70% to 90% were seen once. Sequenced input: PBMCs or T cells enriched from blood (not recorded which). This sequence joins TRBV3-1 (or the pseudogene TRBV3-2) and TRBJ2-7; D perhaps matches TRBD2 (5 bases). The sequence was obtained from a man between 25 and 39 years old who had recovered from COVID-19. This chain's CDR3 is CASSHRSPGFEQYF. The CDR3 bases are TGTGCCAGCAGCCATAGGTCTCCGGGATTCGAGCAGTACTTC.